The T cell receptor beta chain described here comes from a study of identical twins. Germline V gene lookup returns CDR1 MNHEY and CDR2 SMNVEV (reference sequence). The ends lost 5 bases at V and 0 bases at J; junction bases unmatched: 4. This CDR3 contains 15 residues. MiXCR, run by TCRdb on the 5' RACE reads, gives a single entry per CDR3 protein. The repertoire holds 250,000 or so distinct CDR3 sequences, around 8.8% seen once, with approximately 3% in the top ten. A further study also used this sample, focusing on yellow fever vaccine responses in identical twins.

Material for sequencing was CD8+ T cells sorted from blood. The rearrangement uses TRBV27 and TRBJ2-1, with 7 positions matching TRBD1. The TCR was taken from a young woman in good health. This chain's CDR3 is CASSRGQFSYNEQFF. CDR3 DNA: TGTGCCAGCAGTCGGGGACAGTTCTCCTACAATGAGCAGTTCTTC.